This T cell receptor (beta chain) originates from a study of T cells in Graves' hyperthyroidism and ophthalmopathy. Amplification of TCR beta CDR3 regions was performed using RNA transcripts as template. Using the HTBI primer set, a first-round RT-PCR was run on the TCR CDR3. TCRdb recomputed calls from the multiplex PCR reads with MiXCR, one row per CDR3 protein. The data show around 440,000 distinct CDR3 sequences, more than 15% seen once. The sample holds many counts of this clonotype. Between the trimmed V and J ends, which lost 5 bases and 1 base, there was a span of 17 bases. Germline values: CDR1 SGHAT, CDR2 FQNNGV. The CDR3 length is 16 residues.

This sequence was found in a woman between 18 and 30 years old with Graves' hyperthyroidism. Sequencing was done on a sample of blood. The V gene is TRBV11-2, the J gene TRBJ2-5; either TRBD1 or TRBD2 may fit D (5 bases each). CDR3 sequence reads: CASSPHRDASQETQYF. The CDR3 DNA reads as TGTGCCAGCAGCCCGCACCGGGACGCCAGCCAAGAGACCCAGTACTTC.